This T cell receptor (beta chain) emerged from a study of PD-L1 blockade in urothelial cancer. Across the study: Patients arrived having already received 0 to 3 prior chemotherapy regimens. Blood analysis was done at 3 weeks (second dose) and 6 weeks after treatment began. A median about 140,000 T cells were found in blood samples.

Specified time point: pretreatment peripheral blood. Synthetic spike-ins, TCR analog templates, were added into each PCR. Using immunoSEQ multiplex PCR, the repertoire was profiled, and TCRdb retains in-frame clones only, with some absent. The sample gives about 87,000 clones, roughly 89% of which show up once; approximately 2.1% is in the top ten. V was trimmed by 10 bases and J by 5 bases, leaving 15 bases between them. The V gene's germline CDR1 is MDHEN and CDR2 SYDVKM. The CDR3 runs 12 residues. Specimen: PBMCs, collected around atezolizumab (anti-PD-L1) treatment. The chain joins TRBV28 to TRBJ2-7, with D perhaps TRBD2 (6 bases). The clonotype was recovered from a man in his sixties with urothelial cancer. CDR3 nucleotides: TGTGCCACCCGTGGCGGGACCCACGAGCAGTACTTC. It encodes CATRGGTHEQYF.